The clone carrying this T cell receptor (beta chain) was counted only a few times. The CDR3 loop spans 16 amino acids. V gave up 3 bases and J gave up 6 bases, with 18 bases separating them. Per the germline V gene, CDR1 is SGHTA and CDR2 is FQGNSA. The table came from immunoSEQ multiplex PCR; TCRdb's copy has only in-frame clones and leaves some out. This table holds some 120,000 clones, around 70% found once. The data were taken from a study of blood T cell repertoires in COVID-19. Overall study: Acute and convalescent COVID-19 specimens originated in the United States, Italy and Spain. PBMCs, B-cell-depleted T cells, or T cells provided the cDNA or gDNA that made up the material.

The sequenced material came from peripheral blood. The V and J genes are TRBV7-2 and TRBJ2-1; no clear D. The clonotype comes from a man in his sixties with acute or convalescent COVID-19. The CDR3 bases are TGTGCCAGCAGCTTCAGCAGTCAACTACAAGGCAATGAGCAGTTCTTC. Translation: CASSFSSQLQGNEQFF. The full variable domain, with the rest looked up from reference TRBV7-2 and TRBJ2-1, is GAGVSQSPSNKVTEKGKDVELRCDPISGHTALYWYRQSLGQGLEFLIYFQGNSAPDKSGLPSDRFSAERTGGSVSTLTIQRTQQEDSAVYLCASSFSSQLQGNEQFFGPGTRLTVL.